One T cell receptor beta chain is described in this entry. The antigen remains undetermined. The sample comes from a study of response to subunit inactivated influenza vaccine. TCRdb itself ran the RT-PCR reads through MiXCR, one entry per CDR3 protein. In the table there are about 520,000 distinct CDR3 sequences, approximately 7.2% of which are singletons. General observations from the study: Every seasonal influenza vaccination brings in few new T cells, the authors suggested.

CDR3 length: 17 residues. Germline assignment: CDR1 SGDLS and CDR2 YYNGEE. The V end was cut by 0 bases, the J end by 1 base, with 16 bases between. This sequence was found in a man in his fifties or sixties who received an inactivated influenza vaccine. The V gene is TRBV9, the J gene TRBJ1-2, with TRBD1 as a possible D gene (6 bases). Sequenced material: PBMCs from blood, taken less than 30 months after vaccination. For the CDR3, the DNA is TGTGCCAGCAGCGTAGAAACAGGGCCTAAGTATAACTATGGCTACACCTTC. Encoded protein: CASSVETGPKYNYGYTF.